This TCR beta chain emerged from a study of cytomegalovirus exposure and HLA in healthy donors. Overall study: Samples from HLA-typed donors yielded 85 million to 95 million unique TCRs in an early data release. Study results and caveats: A later analysis reportedly found fewer N-insertions in an Asian-associated ancestry cluster than the approximately 730-donor mean. Serostatus for CMV was the only available immune exposure information. There was a cluster of highly shared sequence variants that was likely a sequencing artifact.

The primer mix had 60 Vbeta and 13 Jbeta primers. Only in-frame clones appear in the TCRdb table, and some are missing; sequencing was by immunoSEQ multiplex PCR. This sample has about 170,000 clones, with approximately 80% found just once. Points on this clone: What it binds is not known. The junction does not match germline at one end; this may be a read error.

The CDR3 is 12 amino acids. CDR1 and CDR2 from the germline V gene are SGHRS and YFSETQ. The chain is built from TRBV5-1 and TRBJ1-1; D may be TRBD1 (5 bases). Sequencing input: PBMCs. The TCR sequence derives from a woman between 45 and 60 years old in good health and CMV-seropositive. As DNA, the CDR3 is TGCGCCAGCAGCTTGGTAGGGACTGAGGCTTTCTTT. The encoded protein is CASSLVGTEAFF.